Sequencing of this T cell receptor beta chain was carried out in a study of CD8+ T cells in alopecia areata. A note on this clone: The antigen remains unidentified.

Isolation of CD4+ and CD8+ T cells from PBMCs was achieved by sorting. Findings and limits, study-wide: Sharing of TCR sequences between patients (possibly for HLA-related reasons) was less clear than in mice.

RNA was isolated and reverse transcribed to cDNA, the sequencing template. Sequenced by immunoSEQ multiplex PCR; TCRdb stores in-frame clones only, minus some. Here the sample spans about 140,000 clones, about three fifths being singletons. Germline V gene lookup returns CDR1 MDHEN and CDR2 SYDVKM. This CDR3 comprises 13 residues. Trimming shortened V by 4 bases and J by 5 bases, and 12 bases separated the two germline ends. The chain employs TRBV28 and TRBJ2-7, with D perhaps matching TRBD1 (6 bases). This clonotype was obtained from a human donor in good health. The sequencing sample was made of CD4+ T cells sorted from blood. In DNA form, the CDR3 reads TGTGCCAGCAGTTACACAGGGTTCCACGAGCAGTACTTC. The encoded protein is CASSYTGFHEQYF.